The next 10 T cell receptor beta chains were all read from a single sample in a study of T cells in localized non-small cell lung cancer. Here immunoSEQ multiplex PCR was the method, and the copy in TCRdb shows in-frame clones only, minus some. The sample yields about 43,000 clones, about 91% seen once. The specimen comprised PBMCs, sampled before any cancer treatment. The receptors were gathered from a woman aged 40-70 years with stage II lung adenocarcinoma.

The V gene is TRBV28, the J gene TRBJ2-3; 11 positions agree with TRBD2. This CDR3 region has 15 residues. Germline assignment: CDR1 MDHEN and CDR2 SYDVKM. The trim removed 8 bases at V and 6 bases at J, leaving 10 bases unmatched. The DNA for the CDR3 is TGTGCCAGCCTGACTAGCGGGATTCCAGGGGATACGCAGTATTTT. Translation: CASLTSGIPGDTQYF.

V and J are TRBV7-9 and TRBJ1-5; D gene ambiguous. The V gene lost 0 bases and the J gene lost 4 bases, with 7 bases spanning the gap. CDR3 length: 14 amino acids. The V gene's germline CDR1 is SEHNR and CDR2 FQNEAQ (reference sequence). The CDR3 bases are TGTGCCAGCAGCTTAGCTGGTAGGAATCAGCCCCAGCATTTT. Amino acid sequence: CASSLAGRNQPQHF. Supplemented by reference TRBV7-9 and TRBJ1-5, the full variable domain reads DTGVSQNPRHKITKRGQNVTFRCDPISEHNRLYWYRQTLGQGPEFLTYFQNEAQLEKSRLLSDRFSAERPKGSFSTLEIQRTEQGDSAMYLCASSLAGRNQPQHFGDGTRLSIL.

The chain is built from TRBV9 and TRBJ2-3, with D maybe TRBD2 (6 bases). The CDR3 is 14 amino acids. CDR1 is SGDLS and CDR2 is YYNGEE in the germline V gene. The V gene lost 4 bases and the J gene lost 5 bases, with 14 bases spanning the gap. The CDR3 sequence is CASSPVGSGDTQYF. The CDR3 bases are TGTGCCAGCAGCCCCGTTGGTAGCGGAGATACGCAGTATTTT.

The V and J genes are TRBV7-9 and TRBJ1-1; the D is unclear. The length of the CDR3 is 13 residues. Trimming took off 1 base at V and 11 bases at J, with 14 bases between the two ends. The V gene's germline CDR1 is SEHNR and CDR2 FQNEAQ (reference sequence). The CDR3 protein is CASSLDELHGAFF. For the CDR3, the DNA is TGTGCCAGCAGCTTAGACGAACTCCATGGGGCTTTCTTT.

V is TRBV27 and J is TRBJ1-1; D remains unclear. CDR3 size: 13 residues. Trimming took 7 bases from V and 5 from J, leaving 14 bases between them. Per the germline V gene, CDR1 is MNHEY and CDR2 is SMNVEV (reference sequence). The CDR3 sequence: CASKNGRVTEAFF. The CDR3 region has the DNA TGTGCCAGCAAGAACGGTAGGGTTACTGAAGCTTTCTTT.

CDR3 sequence reads: CASSYSRHEQFF. DNA for the CDR3: TGTGCCAGCAGTTACTCGAGGCATGAGCAGTTCTTC. The V gene is TRBV6-6, the J gene TRBJ2-1; no firm D call. Trimming pared 0 bases from V and 8 bases from J, leaving 5 bases between. The CDR3 has 12 residues. Germline values: CDR1 MNHNY, CDR2 SVGAGI (reference sequence).

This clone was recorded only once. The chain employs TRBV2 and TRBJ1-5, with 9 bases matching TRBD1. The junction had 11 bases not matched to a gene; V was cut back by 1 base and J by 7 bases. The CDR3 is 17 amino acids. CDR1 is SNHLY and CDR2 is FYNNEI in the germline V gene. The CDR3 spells CASSEGRQGVAEQPQHF. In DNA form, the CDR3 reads TGTGCCAGCAGTGAAGGTCGACAGGGGGTGGCAGAACAGCCCCAGCATTTT.

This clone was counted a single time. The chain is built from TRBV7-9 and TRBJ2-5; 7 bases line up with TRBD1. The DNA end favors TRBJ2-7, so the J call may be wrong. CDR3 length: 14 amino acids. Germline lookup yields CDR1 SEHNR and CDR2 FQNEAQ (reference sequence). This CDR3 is CASSLGQTSYEQYF. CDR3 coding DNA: TGTGCCAGCAGCTTGGGACAGACCTCCTACGAGCAGTACTTC.

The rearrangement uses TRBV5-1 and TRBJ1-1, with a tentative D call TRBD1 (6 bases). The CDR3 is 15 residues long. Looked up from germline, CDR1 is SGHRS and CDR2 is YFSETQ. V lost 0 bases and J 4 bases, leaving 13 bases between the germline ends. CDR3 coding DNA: TGCGCCAGCAGCTTGGTATCAGGGGTCGCCACTGAAGCTTTCTTT. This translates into CASSLVSGVATEAFF.

CDR3 sequence reads: CASRGQAGSNTEAFF. CDR3 DNA: TGTGCCAGCCGCGGACAGGCGGGGTCGAACACTGAAGCTTTCTTT. The chain is built from TRBV9 and TRBJ1-1, with 7 nucleotides matching TRBD1. Germline loops: CDR1 SGDLS, CDR2 YYNGEE. Losses at the gene ends were 7 bases for V and 1 base for J; bases not matched to a gene: 10. The CDR3 loop spans 15 amino acids. The full variable domain, completed using reference TRBV9 and TRBJ1-1, is DSGVTQTPKHLITATGQRVTLRCSPRSGDLSVYWYQQSLDQGLQFLIQYYNGEERAKGNILERFSAQQFPDLHSELNLSSLELGDSALYFCASRGQAGSNTEAFFGQGTRLTVV.